This record covers a single T cell receptor beta chain. The sample comes from a study of blood T cell repertoires in COVID-19. The authors' processing: Amplification of reference gene primers provided the estimated nucleated cell counts. Repertoires were generated with immunoSEQ multiplex PCR, while TCRdb's copy carries only in-frame clones and drops some. The V and J calls and clone size were taken over from that table, and D and trimming were inferred from the DNA. Among around 100,000 clones, roughly 90% were seen once, and the ten largest hold about 4.8%. Germline CDR1 is SQVTM and CDR2 is ANQGSEA. The CDR3 is 13 amino acids. After removal of 4 bases from V and 5 bases from J, the junction contained 1 base not matched to a gene.

The chain combines TRBV29-1 with TRBJ2-1, with 11 bases matching TRBD2. The clonotype originates from a man between 60 and 75 years old with COVID-19, enrolled during active disease. The sample comprised peripheral blood. This CDR3 reads CSVGLAGNNEQFF. The CDR3, as DNA: TGCAGCGTTGGACTAGCGGGAAACAATGAGCAGTTCTTC.